This T cell receptor beta chain was identified during a study of blood T cell repertoires in COVID-19. Study-wide context: Some COVID-19 samples were acute and others convalescent; all came from the United States, Italy and Spain. Sample material is recorded as cDNA or gDNA derived from T cells, B-cell-depleted T cells, or PBMCs.

Authors' methods: Estimated nucleated cell counts came from reference gene primer amplification. Clones were read by immunoSEQ multiplex PCR, and TCRdb kept only the in-frame ones, dropping some. V, J and clone size derive from that table, while D and trimming were established from the DNA sequence. Here the sample spans about 200,000 clones, nearly 90% being singletons. Germline V CDR1 and CDR2: GTSNPN, SVGIG (reference sequence). The CDR3 is 13 residues long. Trimming cost V 3 bases and J 12 bases; bases outside gene matches: 9. This clone turned up a few times. The V and J genes are TRBV30 and TRBJ1-4; 8 bases fit TRBD1. Sequencing was carried out using peripheral blood. This receptor was obtained from a woman aged 40 to 49 who had recovered from COVID-19. CDR3: CAWSRQGKGELFF. The DNA of the CDR3 is TGTGCCTGGAGCCGACAGGGGAAGGGTGAACTGTTTTTT.